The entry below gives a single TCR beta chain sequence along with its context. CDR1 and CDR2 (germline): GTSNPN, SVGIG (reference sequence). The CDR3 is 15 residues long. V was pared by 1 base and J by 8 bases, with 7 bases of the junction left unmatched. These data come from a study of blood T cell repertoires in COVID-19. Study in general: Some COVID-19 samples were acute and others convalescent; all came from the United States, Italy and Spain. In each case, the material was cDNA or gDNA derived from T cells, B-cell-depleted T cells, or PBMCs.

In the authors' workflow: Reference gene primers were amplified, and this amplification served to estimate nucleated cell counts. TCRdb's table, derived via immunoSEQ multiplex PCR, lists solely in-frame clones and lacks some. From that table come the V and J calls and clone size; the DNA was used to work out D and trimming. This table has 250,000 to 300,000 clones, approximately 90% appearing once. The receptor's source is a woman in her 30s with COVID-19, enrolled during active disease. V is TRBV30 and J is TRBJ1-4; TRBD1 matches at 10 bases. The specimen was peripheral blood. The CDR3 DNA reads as TGTGCCTGGAGTGCCCTGGACAGGGGGGACGAAAAACTGTTTTTT. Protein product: CAWSALDRGDEKLFF.